What follows are 6 T cell receptor beta chains derived from one specimen sequenced in a study of cytomegalovirus exposure and HLA in healthy donors. The PCR had 60 Vbeta and 13 Jbeta primers. Here immunoSEQ multiplex PCR was the method, and the copy in TCRdb shows in-frame clones only, minus some. The table shows 150,000 to 200,000 clones, with around nine tenths occurring only once. Sequencing was done on a sample of PBMCs. The receptors stem from a woman aged 18-29 years in good health and CMV-seronegative.

The chain employs TRBV6-5 and TRBJ2-5, with a tentative D call TRBD1 (6 bases). The CDR3 is 13 amino acids. Germline values: CDR1 MNHEY, CDR2 SVGAGI. Trimming shortened V by 5 bases and J by 4 bases, and 11 bases separated the two germline ends. The chain's CDR3 is CASSDTGIETQYF. Written as DNA, the CDR3 is TGTGCCAGCAGTGACACAGGGATAGAGACCCAGTACTTC.

The J gene is TRBJ1-4, the V gene TRBV28; 9 bases are a match to TRBD1. J was trimmed by 4 bases and V by 6 bases; bases with no gene match: 9. The CDR3 spans 16 residues. Germline loops: CDR1 MDHEN, CDR2 SYDVKM. As DNA, the CDR3 is TGTGCCAGCAGGTCAACAGGGGGCGGGTATAATGAAAAACTGTTTTTT. Amino acid sequence: CASRSTGGGYNEKLFF.

This chain uses TRBV18 with TRBJ2-2; D unresolved. Germline CDR1 reads KGHSH; CDR2 reads LQKENI. Trimming removed 2 bases at V and 6 bases at J, with 7 bases between. The CDR3 runs to 13 residues. The CDR3 is CASSPTTPGELFF. CDR3 sequence (DNA): TGTGCCAGCTCACCAACTACCCCCGGGGAGCTGTTTTTT.

This chain joins TRBV4-1 and TRBJ1-1; D is possibly TRBD1 (6 bases). The CDR3 is 15 amino acids. Trimming pared 4 bases from V and 1 base from J, leaving 13 bases between. CDR1 is MGHRA and CDR2 is YSYEKL in the germline V gene. In nucleotides, the CDR3 is TGCGCCAGCAGCCTCCAGGGGATGGGGAACACTGAAGCTTTCTTT. It codes for CASSLQGMGNTEAFF.

The chain carries TRBV6-1 and TRBJ1-2; 9 bases map to TRBD1. The V and J ends lost 0 bases and 8 bases, in that order; junction bases with no gene match: 10. Per germline, CDR1 MNHNS and CDR2 SASEGT. CDR3 length: 16 residues. CDR3 region: CASSEARGTGSSGYTF. CDR3 coding DNA: TGTGCCAGCAGTGAAGCGCGCGGGACAGGGAGCTCCGGCTACACCTTC.

V gene TRBV7-8 combines with J gene TRBJ1-5; D remains ambiguous. Germline loops: CDR1 SGHVS, CDR2 FQNEAQ. Between the trimmed V and J ends, which lost 1 base and 5 bases, there was a span of 6 bases. The CDR3 sequence is 13 residues long. CDR3 coding DNA: TGTGCCAGCAGCTTAGGCGGTGATCAGCCCCAGCATTTT. This codes for CASSLGGDQPQHF.